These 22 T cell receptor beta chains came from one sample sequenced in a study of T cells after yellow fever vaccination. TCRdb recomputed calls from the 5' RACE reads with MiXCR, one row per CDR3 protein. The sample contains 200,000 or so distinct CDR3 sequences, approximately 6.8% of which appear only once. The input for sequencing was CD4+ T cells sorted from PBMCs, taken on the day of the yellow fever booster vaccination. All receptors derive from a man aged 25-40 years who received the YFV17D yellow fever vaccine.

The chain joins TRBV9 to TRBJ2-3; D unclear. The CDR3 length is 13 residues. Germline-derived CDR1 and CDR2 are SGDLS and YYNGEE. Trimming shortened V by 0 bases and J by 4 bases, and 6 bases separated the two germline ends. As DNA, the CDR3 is TGTGCCAGCAGCGTAGCGTCAGCAGATACGCAGTATTTT. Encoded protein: CASSVASADTQYF.

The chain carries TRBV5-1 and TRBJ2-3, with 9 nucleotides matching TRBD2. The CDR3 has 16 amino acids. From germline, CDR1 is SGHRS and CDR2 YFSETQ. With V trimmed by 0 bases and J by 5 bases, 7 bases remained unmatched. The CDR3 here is CASSLGGGRAIDTQYF. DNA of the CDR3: TGCGCCAGCAGCTTGGGAGGCGGGAGGGCCATAGATACGCAGTATTTT.

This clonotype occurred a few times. The CDR3 protein is CASSQGGYTIYF. CDR3 in DNA: TGTGCCAGCAGCCAAGGGGGTTACACCATATATTTT. The genes are TRBV14 and TRBJ1-3, with unresolved D. V was clipped by 1 base and J by 8 bases, with 6 bases between them. Germline loops: CDR1 SGHDN, CDR2 FVKESK. This CDR3 is built from 12 residues. The full variable domain, with the rest looked up from reference TRBV14 and TRBJ1-3, is EAGVTQFPSHSVIEKGQTVTLRCDPISGHDNLYWYRRVMGKEIKFLLHFVKESKQDESGMPNNRFLAERTGGTYSTLKVQPAELEDSGVYFCASSQGGYTIYFGEGSWLTVV.

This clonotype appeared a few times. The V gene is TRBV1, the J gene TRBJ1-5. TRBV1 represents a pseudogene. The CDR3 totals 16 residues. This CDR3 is CTSSPEKGRAVQPQHF. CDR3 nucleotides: TGCACCAGCAGCCCGGAGAAAGGCAGGGCCGTTCAGCCCCAGCATTTT.

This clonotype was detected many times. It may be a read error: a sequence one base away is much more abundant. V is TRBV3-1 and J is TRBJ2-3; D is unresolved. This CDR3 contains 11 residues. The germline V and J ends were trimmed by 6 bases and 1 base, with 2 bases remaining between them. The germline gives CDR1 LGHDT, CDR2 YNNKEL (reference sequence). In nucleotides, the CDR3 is TGTGCCAGCAGGCGCACAGATACGCAGTATTTT. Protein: CASRRTDTQYF.

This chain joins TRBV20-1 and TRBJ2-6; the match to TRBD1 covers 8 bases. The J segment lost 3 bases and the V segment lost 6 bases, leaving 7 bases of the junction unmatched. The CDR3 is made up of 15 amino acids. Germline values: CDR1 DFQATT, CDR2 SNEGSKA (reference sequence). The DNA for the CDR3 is TGCAGTGCGAGACAGGGGCTGAGTGGGGCCAACGTCCTGACTTTC. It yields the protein CSARQGLSGANVLTF.

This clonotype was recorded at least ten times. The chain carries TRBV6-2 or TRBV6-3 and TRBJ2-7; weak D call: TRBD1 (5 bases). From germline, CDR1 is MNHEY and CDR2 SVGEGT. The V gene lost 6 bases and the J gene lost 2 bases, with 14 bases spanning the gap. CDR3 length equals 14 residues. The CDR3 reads CASRNLRQTYEQYF. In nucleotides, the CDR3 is TGTGCCAGCAGAAACCTTCGACAGACCTACGAGCAGTACTTC.

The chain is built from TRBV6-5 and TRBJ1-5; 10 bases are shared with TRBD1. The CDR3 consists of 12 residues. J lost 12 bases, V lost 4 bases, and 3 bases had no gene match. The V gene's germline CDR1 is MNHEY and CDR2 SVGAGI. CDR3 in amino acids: CASSSGTGVQHF. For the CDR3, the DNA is TGTGCCAGCAGTTCCGGGACAGGGGTCCAGCATTTT.

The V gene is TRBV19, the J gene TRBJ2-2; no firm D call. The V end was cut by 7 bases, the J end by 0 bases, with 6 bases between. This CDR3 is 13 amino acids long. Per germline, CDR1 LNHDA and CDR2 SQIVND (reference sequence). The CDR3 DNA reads TGTGCCAGTATGAATACGAACACCGGGGAGCTGTTTTTT. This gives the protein CASMNTNTGELFF.

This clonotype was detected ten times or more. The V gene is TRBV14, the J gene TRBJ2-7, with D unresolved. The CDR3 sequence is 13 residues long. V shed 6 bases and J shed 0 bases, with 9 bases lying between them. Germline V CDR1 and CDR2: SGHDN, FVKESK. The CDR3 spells CASSPPVSYEQYF. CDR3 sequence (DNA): TGTGCCAGCAGTCCACCCGTCTCCTACGAGCAGTACTTC.

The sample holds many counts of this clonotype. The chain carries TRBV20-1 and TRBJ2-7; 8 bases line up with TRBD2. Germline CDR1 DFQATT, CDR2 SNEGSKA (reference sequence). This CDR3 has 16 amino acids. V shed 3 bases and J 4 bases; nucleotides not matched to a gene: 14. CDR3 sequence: CSASIGSGRSLYEQYF. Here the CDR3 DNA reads TGCAGTGCTAGTATCGGGAGCGGGAGAAGTCTTTACGAGCAGTACTTC.

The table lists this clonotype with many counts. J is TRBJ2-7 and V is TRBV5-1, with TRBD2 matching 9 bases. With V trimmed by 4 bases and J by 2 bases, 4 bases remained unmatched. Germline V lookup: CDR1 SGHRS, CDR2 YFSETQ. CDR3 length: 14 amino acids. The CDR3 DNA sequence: TGCGCCAGCAGCGGGGGACTAGCCGCCTACGAGCAGTACTTC. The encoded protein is CASSGGLAAYEQYF.

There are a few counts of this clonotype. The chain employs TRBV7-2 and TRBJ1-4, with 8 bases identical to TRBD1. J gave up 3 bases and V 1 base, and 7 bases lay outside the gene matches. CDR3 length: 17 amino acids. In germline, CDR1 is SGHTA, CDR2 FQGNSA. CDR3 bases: TGTGCCAGCAGCTTAGTTGCCAGGGGGCAGCCTAATGAAAAACTGTTTTTT. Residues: CASSLVARGQPNEKLFF.

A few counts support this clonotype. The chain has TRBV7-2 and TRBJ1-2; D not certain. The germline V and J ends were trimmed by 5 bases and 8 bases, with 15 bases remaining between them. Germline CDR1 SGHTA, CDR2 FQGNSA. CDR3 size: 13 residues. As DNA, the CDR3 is TGTGCCAGCAGCCAAGGACCTTACGGCGGCTACACCTTC. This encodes CASSQGPYGGYTF.

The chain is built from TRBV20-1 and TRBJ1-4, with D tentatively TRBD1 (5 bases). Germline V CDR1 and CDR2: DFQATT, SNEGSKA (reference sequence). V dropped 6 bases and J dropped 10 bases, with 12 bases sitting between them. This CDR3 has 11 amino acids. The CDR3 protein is CSAQGIGKLFF. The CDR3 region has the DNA TGCAGTGCCCAGGGCATCGGAAAACTGTTTTTT.

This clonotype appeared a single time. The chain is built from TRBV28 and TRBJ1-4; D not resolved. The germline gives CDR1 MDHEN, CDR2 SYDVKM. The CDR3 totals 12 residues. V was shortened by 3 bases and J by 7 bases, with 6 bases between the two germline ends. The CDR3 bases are TGTGCCAGCAGTTTTCAAATTGAAAAACTGTTTTTT. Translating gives CASSFQIEKLFF.

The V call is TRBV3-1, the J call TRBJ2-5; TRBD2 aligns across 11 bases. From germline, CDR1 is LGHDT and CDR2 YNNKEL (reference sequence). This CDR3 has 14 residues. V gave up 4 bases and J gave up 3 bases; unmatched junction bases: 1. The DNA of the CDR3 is TGTGCCAGCAGCCTAGCGGGGGGGAAAGAGACCCAGTACTTC. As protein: CASSLAGGKETQYF.

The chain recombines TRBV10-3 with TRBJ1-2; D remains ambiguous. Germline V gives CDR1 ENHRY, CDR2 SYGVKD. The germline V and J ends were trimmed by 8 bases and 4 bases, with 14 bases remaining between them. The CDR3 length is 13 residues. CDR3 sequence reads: CAIAGGQFYGYTF. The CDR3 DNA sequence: TGTGCCATCGCAGGTGGGCAGTTCTATGGCTACACCTTC.

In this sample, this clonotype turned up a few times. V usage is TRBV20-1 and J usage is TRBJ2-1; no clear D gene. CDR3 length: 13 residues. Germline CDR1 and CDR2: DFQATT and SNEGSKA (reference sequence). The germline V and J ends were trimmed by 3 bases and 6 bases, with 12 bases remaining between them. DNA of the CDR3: TGCAGTGCTAGTTTACACGGGCCCAATGAGCAGTTCTTC. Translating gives CSASLHGPNEQFF.

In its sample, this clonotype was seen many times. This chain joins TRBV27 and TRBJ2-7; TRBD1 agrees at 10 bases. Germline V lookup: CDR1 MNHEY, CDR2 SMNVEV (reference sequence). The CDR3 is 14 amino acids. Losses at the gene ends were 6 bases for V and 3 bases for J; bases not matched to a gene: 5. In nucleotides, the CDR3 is TGTGCCAGCAGCAGGACAGGGGGATACTACGAGCAGTACTTC. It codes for CASSRTGGYYEQYF.

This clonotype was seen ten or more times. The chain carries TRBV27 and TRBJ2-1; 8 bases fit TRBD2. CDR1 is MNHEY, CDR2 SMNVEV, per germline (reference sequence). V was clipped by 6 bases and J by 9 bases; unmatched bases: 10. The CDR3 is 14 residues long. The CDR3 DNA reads TGTGCCAGCAGCCGAGCGGGAGTTGTTCCTGAGCAGTTCTTC. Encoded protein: CASSRAGVVPEQFF.

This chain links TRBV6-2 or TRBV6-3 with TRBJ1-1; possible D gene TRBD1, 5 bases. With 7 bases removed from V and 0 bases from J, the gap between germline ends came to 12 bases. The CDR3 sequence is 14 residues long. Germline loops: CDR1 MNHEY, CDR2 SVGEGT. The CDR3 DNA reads TGTGCCAGCACACGACAGACCATGAACACTGAAGCTTTCTTT. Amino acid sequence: CASTRQTMNTEAFF.